These T cell receptor beta chains were read from a single sample in a study of preoperative IRX-2 immunotherapy in early breast cancer. Using immunoSEQ multiplex PCR, the repertoire was profiled, and TCRdb retains in-frame clones only, with some absent. The sample has 35,000 to 50,000 clones, roughly 95% seen once. Sequencing was performed on tumor tissue, taken after IRX-2 immunotherapy. The receptors shown here come from a human donor with breast cancer. Both conserved end residues are part of each CDR3. A D gene is named only where the DNA matches it firmly. Size is omitted from some rows. Given values are once, few, many or a class for expanded clones.

TRBV14	NA	TRBD1	TRBJ1-2	15	TGTGCCAGCAGCCAAGATCTGAAGGGGGCAAAGGGCTACACCTTC	CASSQDLKGAKGYTF
TRBV15	NA	NA	TRBJ2-1	17	TGTGCCACCAGCAGACTCCCTAGCGATAGCTCCTACAATGAGCAGTTCTTC	CATSRLPSDSSYNEQFF
TRBV5-6	once	NA	TRBJ2-1	14	TGTGCCAGCAGCTTGGCGTCGCGTCTACATGAGCAGTTCTTC	CASSLASRLHEQFF
TRBV28	NA	NA	TRBJ2-3	14	TGTGCCAGCAGCCAGTCAGGGTTGGCAGATACGCAGTATTTT	CASSQSGLADTQYF
TRBV20-1	NA	NA	TRBJ2-5	11	TGCAGGGGCGGTGCCCTGGAGACCCAGTACTTC	CRGGALETQYF
TRBV12-5	NA	NA	TRBJ1-1	15	TGTGCTAGTGGTTTGGAATCGACCCGGAGGGCTGAAGCTTTCTTT	CASGLESTRRAEAFF
TRBV2	NA	NA	TRBJ2-2	14	TGTGCCAGCAGTGAGGTGGAAAACACCGGGGAGCTGTTTTTT	CASSEVENTGELFF
TRBV6-1	NA	NA	TRBJ2-5	11	TGTGCCAGCAGTGGTCGGGAGACCCAGTACTTC	CASSGRETQYF
TRBV15	NA	TRBD2	TRBJ2-7	20	TGTGCCACCAGCAGACACCTGGGGACTAGCGGCCCTGTCAGGGTCTACGAGCAGTACTTC	CATSRHLGTSGPVRVYEQYF
TRBV5-1	NA	NA	TRBJ1-1	14	TGCGCCAGCAGCGGAAACTGGGGGTACACTGAAGCTTTCTTT	CASSGNWGYTEAFF
TRBV19	NA	NA	TRBJ1-1	13	TGTGCCAGTAGTATCCGCGAGCTCACTGAAGCTTTCTTT	CASSIRELTEAFF
TRBV11-2	once	NA	TRBJ2-2	15	TGTGCCAGCAGCTTTGTGCAGGGTCCCACCGGGGAGCTGTTTTTT	CASSFVQGPTGELFF
TRBV9	NA	NA	TRBJ1-4	15	TGTGCCAGCAGCGTAGGGCCGACAACTAATGAAAAACTGTTTTTT	CASSVGPTTNEKLFF
TRBV15	NA	TRBD1	TRBJ1-5	14	TGTGCCACCAGCAGGGACAGGGGAGGCCAGCCCCAGCATTTT	CATSRDRGGQPQHF
TRBV2	once	NA	TRBJ2-2	14	TGTGCCACTACCCGTGGGGGGCGGACCGGGGAGCTGTTTTTT	CATTRGGRTGELFF
TRBV6-1	NA	TRBD1	TRBJ2-7	14	TGTGCCAGCACCCTGCCGGGACAGGGGTACGAGCAGTACTTC	CASTLPGQGYEQYF
TRBV7-9	NA	TRBD2	TRBJ2-5	17	TGTGCCAGCAGCTTAGGGCTCGGGCCACCGGGGGGAGAGACCCAGTACTTC	CASSLGLGPPGGETQYF
TRBV7-9	NA	TRBD2	TRBJ2-3	15	TGTGCCAGCAGCTTTAGCGGGAGTGGCACAGATACGCAGTATTTT	CASSFSGSGTDTQYF
TRBV27	NA	TRBD2	TRBJ2-7	16	TGTGCCAGCAGACGTCTAGCGGGAGGTGGGTCCTACGAGCAGTACTTC	CASRRLAGGGSYEQYF
TRBV15	NA	NA	TRBJ2-2	15	TGTGCCACCAGCATTTATAGCGGGAACACCGGGGAGCTGTTTTTT	CATSIYSGNTGELFF
TRBV6-5	NA	NA	TRBJ2-3	16	TGTGCCAGCAGTTACGTAACGCCGGCTAGCACAGATACGCAGTATTTT	CASSYVTPASTDTQYF
TRBV5-4	NA	TRBD2	TRBJ2-1	15	TGTGCCAGCAGCCCGCTAGCGGGAGTCCTCGATGAGCAGTTCTTC	CASSPLAGVLDEQFF
TRBV7-3	NA	NA	TRBJ2-7	15	TGTGCCAGCAGCAAGGGAGTGGGGGAAAACTACGAGCAGTACTTC	CASSKGVGENYEQYF
TRBV4-3	NA	TRBD2	TRBJ2-1	18	TGCGCCAGCAGCCAAGATTGGGGAGGGACTAGCGGTTACAATGAGCAGTTCTTC	CASSQDWGGTSGYNEQFF
TRBV5-6	NA	NA	TRBJ2-1	14	TGTGCCAGCAGCGTCCGGGACTCCAACAATGAGCAGTTCTTC	CASSVRDSNNEQFF
TRBV14	NA	TRBD1	TRBJ1-2	16	TGTGCCAGCAGCCCAGGCGACGATTGGACAGGACGTGGCTACACCTTC	CASSPGDDWTGRGYTF
TRBV4-1	NA	NA	TRBJ2-7	15	TGCGCCAGCAGCCACCCGGGACAAAAGAACTACGAGCAGTACTTC	CASSHPGQKNYEQYF
TRBV5-1	NA	NA	TRBJ2-6	17	TGCGCCAGCAGCTTGGATGGAGGGGGAGGTGGGGCCAACGTCCTGACTTTC	CASSLDGGGGGANVLTF
TRBV19	NA	TRBD2	TRBJ2-7	13	TGTGCCAGTAGTGAACTAGCGAACTACGAGCAGTACTTC	CASSELANYEQYF
TRBV18	NA	NA	TRBJ1-2	13	TGTGCCAGCTCACCGGGGCCGGGCTATGGCTACACCTTC	CASSPGPGYGYTF
TRBV7-9	NA	NA	TRBJ2-7	13	TGTGCCAGCAGGATAGACGGTCCCTACGAGCAGTACTTC	CASRIDGPYEQYF
TRBV27	NA	NA	TRBJ2-3	14	TGTGCCAGCAGTTTACAGGGGAGCACAGATACGCAGTATTTT	CASSLQGSTDTQYF
TRBV5-4	NA	NA	TRBJ1-6	13	TGTGCCAGCAGCGTGAGGGATAATTCACCCCTCCACTTT	CASSVRDNSPLHF
TRBV18	NA	NA	TRBJ1-4	15	TGTGCCAGCTCACCCTTTGGGGGGGAGGACGAAAAACTGTTTTTT	CASSPFGGEDEKLFF
TRBV6-5	NA	NA	TRBJ1-2	13	TGTGCCAGCAGTTATAGCGGGAACTATGGCTACACCTTC	CASSYSGNYGYTF
TRBV29-1	once	NA	TRBJ1-1	14	TGCAGCATTGGCATACCCCAACGGCGTACTGAAGCTTTCTTT	CSIGIPQRRTEAFF
TRBV6-1	NA	NA	TRBJ1-5	17	TGTGCCAGCAGTGATCCTAGGCGAGGCTATCGCAATCAGCCCCAGCATTTT	CASSDPRRGYRNQPQHF
TRBV5-6	once	TRBD2	TRBJ2-1	16	TGTGCCAGCAGCTTGGGGTCGGGGGGGCCGGGCAATGAGCAGTTCTTC	CASSLGSGGPGNEQFF
TRBV7-6	NA	NA	TRBJ2-7	17	TGTGCCAGCACCCAAGCCCAGCGCGACAAGGGCTCCTACGAGCAGTACTTC	CASTQAQRDKGSYEQYF
TRBV7-8	NA	NA	TRBJ1-4	14	TGTGCCAGCAGTCCGTACAGGCAGAATGAAAAACTGTTTTTT	CASSPYRQNEKLFF
TRBV30	NA	TRBD2	TRBJ2-4	14	TGTGCCTGCGCAGTAGCGGGGGGTAAAAACATTCAGTACTTC	CACAVAGGKNIQYF
TRBV5-5	NA	TRBD1	TRBJ1-2	12	TGTGCCAGCAGCTTTGACAGGGGCGGCTACACCTTC	CASSFDRGGYTF
TRBV10-3	NA	NA	TRBJ1-1	15	TGTGCCATCAGTGATCCTCCGGGACGGTACACTGAAGCTTTCTTT	CAISDPPGRYTEAFF
TRBV2	few	TRBD1	TRBJ1-2	13	TGTGCCAGCAGAAAGGACAGGGTGGCGGGCTACACCTTC	CASRKDRVAGYTF